This note documents a single TCR beta chain sequence. It has no known antigen specificity. No base qualities exist here, and no much larger clone lies one base off it. The sample is drawn from a study of cytomegalovirus exposure and HLA in healthy donors (dated by TCRdb to between 2016 and 2019). At the level of the whole study: An earlier analysis of several hundred of the donors reported about 250 Gb of sequence data and about 100 million unique TCR beta sequences from approximately 180 million T cells. An early release that covered fewer than 750 HLA-typed donors contained approximately 300 gigabases of sequencing data and tens of millions of unique TCR sequences. Of the 300 to 450 genotyped donors, approximately 82% fell in the genetic ancestry cluster associated with self-reported Caucasian donors. The aim of the study was to test whether cataloging public T cell receptors could identify signatures of past pathogen exposure. Using immunosequencing, the study profiled T cell repertoires from about 610 subjects and related those repertoires to cytomegalovirus serostatus. A separate validation cohort of approximately 120 different subjects was used in addition to the 666-subject first cohort. High-throughput TCR immunosequencing, statistical association of individual TCRs with disease status, and machine learning were combined to predict cytomegalovirus infection status. To study patterns of TCR occurrence, a later analysis re-analyzed previously published TCR beta repertoires from 700 or so donors and added high-resolution HLA genotyping. In the later analysis, no new phenotypic data were used to find candidate immune exposures; instead, reliance was placed on TCR beta sequences and their occurrence across donors. To decide whether each TCR beta V gene segment behaved as functional or pseudogenic, an earlier analysis of some 600 of the donors relied on high-throughput TCR beta sequencing. Donor age, sex, ethnicity and CMV serostatus were compiled together with the repertoire data. In a later genetic analysis, genome-wide SNP genotypes for about 55% of the roughly 700 donors were used, and that subset was treated as a discovery cohort. All discovery cohort repertoires had been generated on a single sequencing platform. Both class I and class II loci were covered by HLA typing, at four-digit resolution. The number of donors typed differed by locus, with roughly 620-640 for A, B, C, DRB1 and DQB1, over 500 for DQA1, over 600 for DPA1, and over 400 for DPB1. About five DR-DQ haplotypes were treated as single units for association and clustering because of strong linkage in the cohort. On average, 235,054 unique TCR beta nucleotide sequences were sequenced per donor among a few hundred genotyped donors of the cohort, with 15% to 20% of those sequences being non-productive. What the research found in general, with its limitations: The earlier analysis of about 600 of the donors excluded roughly 16 rarely observed V segments, including chromosome 9 orphons, because counts were too low. Most TCR sequences were seen in very few donors, while some public TCRs were found in many individuals. The cohort was sequenced for TCR beta chains only, and without alpha or paired-chain data the features that could be detected were limited. Because some donors lacked HLA typing at each locus, the association tests relied only on the typed subset. It was suggested by the authors that the approach could potentially be generalized to other disease states and immunological phenotypes. A few of the identified cytomegalovirus-associated TCR beta chains were confirmed in vitro to be specific for cytomegalovirus antigens. Compared with the 666-donor mean, donors in an Asian-associated ancestry cluster had fewer N-insertions in productive TCRs, according to a later genetic analysis. Roughly uniform sequencing depth across donors was assumed in presence/absence analyses, although this assumption may not hold. Broadly in line with IMGT annotations, most TCR beta V segments showed up in productive rearrangements about 90% or about 30% of the time in an earlier analysis of some 590 of the donors. Most CMV-associated TCR beta chains appeared to be HLA-restricted in a later analysis, and the HLA associations seemed to be driven largely by CMV exposure. According to a later analysis, TCR association rates differed among HLA loci, with DRB1 alleles showing the most associated TCRs and HLA-C alleles showing the fewest. Compared with equally common non-associated chains, HLA-associated TCR beta chains in a later analysis were more clonally expanded and had lower generation probabilities. In a later genetic analysis, a missense DCLRE1C variant was associated with V-gene and J-gene trimming of TCR beta chains, and the association was replicated in an independent cohort. The only immune exposure information available for the cohort was CMV serostatus. A cluster of highly shared sequence variants was judged likely to be a technical artifact of the sequencing pipeline. In a later analysis, several top co-occurrence clusters were reported to appear linked to parvovirus B19, influenza, CMV and Epstein-Barr virus. The study gave a list of 150 to 200 TCR beta chains associated with cytomegalovirus. A further reported finding was that TCR beta sequences accurately predicted the HLA-A and HLA-B alleles for most subjects in the first cohort. The classifier was reported to diagnose cytomegalovirus status with high specificity and sensitivity in both the original cohort and the validation cohort. Assigning TCR associations to individual alleles was difficult when HLA alleles, especially DR and DQ, strongly co-occurred. Some IMGT-functional V segments, including TRBV6-2 and TRBV6-3, could not be told apart with the 87-base-pair reads, so those segments were excluded. At a false discovery rate of 0.05, a later analysis linked under 20,000 TCR beta sequences to specific HLA alleles. Correlated functional status among segregating V segments might be attributable to linkage disequilibrium, but an unknown experimental factor could not be ruled out.

Preparation of the library involved the immunoSEQ multiplex PCR assay. For the multiplex PCR, a mixture combining 60 forward primers for TCR Vbeta segments and 13 reverse primers for TCR Jbeta segments was used. The CDR3 region of rearranged TCR beta genes was amplified from genomic DNA with a multiplex PCR assay. The Illumina HiSeq System was used to sequence the amplified TCR beta libraries as 87-base-pair reads. The source study handled its data this way. In a later analysis, tens of millions of unique TCR beta chains were counted across the 500 to 700 repertoires, and roughly 10 million of these chains were shared by at least two donors. Raw reads were error-corrected and collapsed into unique sequences with a nearest-neighbor algorithm that merged closely related sequences to remove PCR and sequencing errors. CDR3 sequences were aligned to IMGT reference sequences to assign V, D and J gene segments. Each retained sequence needed at least a six-nucleotide match to both a V gene segment and a J gene segment. Rearrangements were classified as productive when the CDR3 lacked stop codons and remained in frame with V and J, and all other rearrangements were classified as non-productive. CDR3 was defined according to IMGT convention as the region running from the second conserved V-encoded cysteine to the conserved J-encoded phenylalanine. In an earlier analysis of 587 of the donors, sequences lacking an unambiguous match to a single V gene segment were excluded. An earlier analysis of under 750 of the donors called V segments functional above 56.7% productive rearrangements and segregating when the between-donor standard deviation exceeded 5%. A statistical classification framework was built to diagnose cytomegalovirus status from the catalog of TCR beta chain sequences. V and J gene assignment, in a later analysis, came from comparing TCR nucleotide sequences with IMGT/GENE-DB human TR gene sequences. Using the TCRdist pipeline, a later analysis assigned CDR3 sequences along with most-parsimonious VDJ recombination scenarios. In a later analysis, every TCR beta chain was defined by the combination of its CDR3 amino acid sequence and its V-gene family, and reads without a unique V-gene family were dropped. To address suspected cross-contamination and a sequencing artifact, a later analysis removed several hundred highly shared, low-generation-probability nucleotide sequences. A later analysis calculated a clonal expansion index for each public chain from normalized within-repertoire ranks of inferred template counts. Generation probabilities in a later analysis came from a VDJ recombination model fitted to out-of-frame rearrangements, and those results were checked against IGoR. Hypergeometric tests were used in a later analysis to score TCR-TCR, TCR-HLA and TCR-CMV co-occurrence, with a repertoire-size bias correction applied to the TCR pairs. A later analysis estimated false discovery rates by permuting HLA or CMV assignments 20 times. A later analysis grouped co-occurring TCRs with DBSCAN, adding TCRdist sequence similarity when clustering within HLA-allele-positive subsets. For co-occurrence clustering, repertoires with fewer than 30,000 or more than 120,000 public chains were excluded, along with several repertoires with anomalous nucleotide sharing. Drawn from immuneACCESS, this table holds only the in-frame rearrangements with V and J called that TCRdb kept. Clones are partly lost; checked studies trace under half to an unresolved V gene and leave the rest unexplained. The V and J calls and clone size were taken over from that table, and D and trimming were inferred from the DNA. The sample has more than 140,000 clones on record, almost 85% of them singletons. The biggest ten clones account for around 5.4% of the sample.

Inclusive of the bounding cysteine and phenylalanine, the CDR3 is 12 residues long. The kept DNA is CDR3 alone, 36 bases in frame from the first base. Cut back by 0 bases and 3 bases, the V and J ends lie 4 bases apart. The germline V gene specifies SGHDT as CDR1 and YYEEEE as CDR2. The cohort consisted of hundreds of healthy bone marrow donors. At the time of sampling, every cohort member was nominally healthy, though immune exposures that went unrecorded were likely present. The donor tested CMV seropositive and was one of the 289 seropositive cohort members. A peripheral blood sample was provided by each donor, and peripheral blood mononuclear cells were used for TCR beta sequencing. Genomic DNA was extracted from the blood cell samples with the Qiagen DNeasy Blood Extraction Kit.

The material sequenced was PBMCs. The source is a man aged 25-40 years in good health and CMV-seropositive. The chain is encoded by TRBV5-6 joined to TRBJ2-7; the D gene is not confidently resolved. The CDR3 protein sequence reads: CASSLANYEQYF. Read as DNA, the sequence is TGTGCCAGCAGCTTGGCCAACTACGAGCAGTACTTC. This CDR3, with the reference TRBV5-6 and TRBJ2-7 proteins standing in past its ends, gives the full variable domain DAGVTQSPTHLIKTRGQQVTLRCSPKSGHDTVSWYQQALGQGPQFIFQYYEEEERQRGNFPDRFSGHQFPNYSSELNVNALLLGDSALYLCASSLANYEQYFGPGTRLTVT.